This TCR beta chain was identified in a study of post-analysis software for immune sequencing data. Presence of unique molecular identifiers characterized the TCR beta cDNA libraries. TCRdb redid the calling of the PCR reads with MiXCR, one entry per CDR3 protein. The repertoire holds roughly 800,000 distinct CDR3 sequences, with roughly 58% as singletons. On this clonotype: Its antigen is still unknown.

Study-wide results and limits: Relative to controls, patients with multiple sclerosis showed significantly lower normalized Chao1 diversity. About 5 TRBV segments (TRBV5-6, TRBV5-1 and TRBV20-1 among them) occurred more frequently in patients than in controls.

Per the germline V gene, CDR1 is KGHSH and CDR2 is LQKENI. Trimming removed 3 bases at V and 4 bases at J, with 18 bases between. The CDR3 spans 16 residues. Sequencing was carried out using blood. The origin of this receptor is a girl aged 10-17 years with multiple sclerosis. V usage is TRBV18 and J usage is TRBJ1-2; TRBD1 is a possible D gene (6 bases). The CDR3 loop reads CASSPELLTGAYGYTF. The DNA of the CDR3 is TGTGCCAGCTCACCTGAACTCCTGACAGGAGCCTATGGCTACACCTTC. Drawing the rest from reference TRBV18 and TRBJ1-2, the complete variable domain is NAGVMQNPRHLVRRRGQEARLRCSPMKGHSHVYWYRQLPEEGLKFMVYLQKENIIDESGMPKERFSAEFPKEGPSILRIQQVVRGDSAAYFCASSPELLTGAYGYTFGSGTRLTVV.